This record concerns one T cell receptor beta chain sequence. The data derive from a study of control samples from healthy donors and cancer patients. Generated by immunoSEQ multiplex PCR, the TCRdb table keeps only in-frame clones and is missing some. Of about 94,000 clones in the sample, 75% to 95% were seen once. The CDR3 is 13 residues long. The germline gives CDR1 SEHNR, CDR2 FQNEAQ (reference sequence). V shed 6 bases and J shed 5 bases, with 13 bases lying between them. This chain connects TRBV7-9 to TRBJ2-5; tentative D call: TRBD2 (6 bases). The sample comprised blood. This receptor was obtained from a young woman in good health. CDR3 sequence reads: CASSPGVVETQYF. The CDR3 DNA follows: TGTGCCAGCAGTCCGGGGGTCGTTGAGACCCAGTACTTC.